Below, 14 T cell receptor beta chains from the same sample are listed, as sequenced in a study of Graves' ophthalmopathy and Graves' hyperthyroidism. CDR3 regions of TCR beta were amplified from RNA transcripts. Second-round multiplex PCR came after first-round RT-PCR with HTBI primers. In TCRdb, the multiplex PCR reads were re-called with MiXCR into one record per CDR3 protein. Counted here are almost 400,000 distinct CDR3 sequences, roughly 18% occurring once; the ten biggest clones make up around 1.5%. Sequenced material: peripheral blood. Every receptor here comes from a woman in her late teens or twenties with Graves' ophthalmopathy.

This clonotype was seen repeatedly, ten times or more. The chain carries TRBV6-2 or TRBV6-3 and TRBJ2-7, with 7 bases lining up with TRBD1. Germline V gene sequence: CDR1 MNHEY, CDR2 SVGEGT. V gave up 7 bases and J gave up 6 bases; unmatched junction bases: 15. This CDR3 spans 15 amino acids. The CDR3 nucleotides read TGTGCCAGCAACGACCCAGGACAGGCGGATGGCGAGCAGTACTTC. Protein product: CASNDPGQADGEQYF.

The chain joins TRBV10-3 to TRBJ2-5; D possibly corresponds to TRBD2 (5 bases). With 0 bases removed from V and 4 bases from J, the gap between germline ends came to 6 bases. The V gene's germline CDR1 is ENHRY and CDR2 SYGVKD. The CDR3 runs to 13 residues. The DNA for the CDR3 is TGTGCCATCAGTGAGTCTGGGAGAGAGACCCAGTACTTC. Translating it yields CAISESGRETQYF.

The table lists this clonotype with many counts. The chain employs TRBV7-2 and TRBJ2-7, with 8 bases fitting TRBD1. After removal of 5 bases from V and 3 bases from J, the junction contained 6 bases not matched to a gene. The CDR3 has 14 residues. Germline V gene lookup returns CDR1 SGHTA and CDR2 FQGNSA. CDR3 DNA: TGTGCCAGCAGCCTTCGACAGGGGAACTACGAGCAGTACTTC. Protein product: CASSLRQGNYEQYF.

This chain uses TRBV7-2 with TRBJ1-6, with TRBD1 matching 9 bases. CDR3 length: 14 residues. Germline CDR1 and CDR2: SGHTA and FQGNSA. Unmatched junction bases numbered 4, after V lost 5 bases and J lost 8 bases. CDR3 amino acids: CASSRDRAYSPLHF. The CDR3 nucleotides are TGTGCCAGCAGCCGGGACAGGGCTTATTCACCCCTCCACTTT.

The V and J genes are TRBV4-3 and TRBJ1-1; 9 bases map to TRBD1. The CDR3 consists of 16 residues. CDR1 and CDR2 (germline): LGHNA, YSLEER. V was clipped by 0 bases and J by 4 bases; unmatched bases: 6. This CDR3 is CASSQESGTGSTEAFF. Here the CDR3 DNA reads TGCGCCAGCAGCCAAGAGTCCGGGACAGGGTCCACTGAAGCTTTCTTT.

This clonotype has a count of ten or more. The genes are TRBV25-1 and TRBJ2-2, with 8 positions matching TRBD1. The CDR3 is 17 residues long. V lost 4 bases to trimming and J lost 5 bases; unmatched junction nucleotides: 12. Germline V gene lookup returns CDR1 MGHDK and CDR2 SYGVNS. The CDR3 protein is CASSVHKDRGKTGELFF. The CDR3 DNA reads TGTGCCAGCAGTGTCCACAAAGACAGGGGAAAAACCGGGGAGCTGTTTTTT.

This clonotype was observed many times. V and J are TRBV28 and TRBJ2-7; weak D call: TRBD1 (6 bases). Trimming took 4 bases from V and 3 from J, leaving 16 bases between them. CDR1 is MDHEN, CDR2 SYDVKM, per germline. This CDR3 region has 15 residues. The CDR3 loop is CASSSSSGQLYEQYF. As DNA, the CDR3 is TGTGCCAGCAGTTCCTCCTCCGGACAGCTCTACGAGCAGTACTTC.

This clonotype was observed once. The CDR3 protein is CASSASTSGSNTGELFF. In DNA, the CDR3 is TGTGCCAGCAGTGCAAGTACTAGCGGGAGTAACACCGGGGAGCTGTTTTTT. The chain employs TRBV6-2 or TRBV6-3 and TRBJ2-2, with 11 bases identical to TRBD2. Trimming at V came to 5 bases and at J to 2 bases, leaving 7 bases not matched to a gene. The CDR3 spans 17 residues. Per germline, CDR1 MNHEY and CDR2 SVGEGT.

V gene TRBV30 combines with J gene TRBJ2-7; the D is unclear. The V and J ends lost 5 bases and 3 bases respectively, with 8 bases between them. CDR3 length: 11 residues. The germline gives CDR1 GTSNPN, CDR2 SVGIG (reference sequence). In DNA, the CDR3 is TGTGCCTGGTCAGCTGGCTACGAGCAGTACTTC. It translates to CAWSAGYEQYF.

This clonotype was counted ten times or more. The J gene is TRBJ1-6, the V gene TRBV28; TRBD1 is a possible D gene (6 bases). The germline CDR1 and CDR2 sequences are MDHEN and SYDVKM. This CDR3 is 17 amino acids long. Between the trimmed V and J ends, which lost 5 bases and 0 bases, there was a span of 14 bases. CDR3 amino acids: CASSKRQASSYNSPLHF. For the CDR3, the DNA is TGTGCCAGCAGTAAAAGACAGGCGAGCTCCTATAATTCACCCCTCCACTTT.

This clonotype came up many times. This chain uses TRBV18 with TRBJ1-2; no definite D call. Looked up from germline, CDR1 is KGHSH and CDR2 is LQKENI. V was shortened by 3 bases and J by 8 bases, with 19 bases between the two germline ends. The CDR3 is made up of 15 amino acids. CDR3 sequence reads: CASSPSAADLFGYTF. In DNA, the CDR3 is TGTGCCAGCTCACCCTCGGCAGCCGACCTCTTCGGCTACACCTTC. Full variable domain (outside the CDR3, taken from reference TRBV18 and TRBJ1-2): NAGVMQNPRHLVRRRGQEARLRCSPMKGHSHVYWYRQLPEEGLKFMVYLQKENIIDESGMPKERFSAEFPKEGPSILRIQQVVRGDSAAYFCASSPSAADLFGYTFGSGTRLTVV.

Ten or more counts support this clonotype. The CDR3: CASSLFQGGEQYF. Written as DNA, the CDR3 is TGTGCCAGCAGCTTATTCCAGGGAGGCGAGCAGTACTTC. The chain carries TRBV7-2 and TRBJ2-7, with D perhaps matching TRBD2 (6 bases). The V end was cut by 2 bases, the J end by 6 bases, with 11 bases between. Germline loops: CDR1 SGHTA, CDR2 FQGNSA. The CDR3 runs 13 residues.

The rearrangement links TRBV19 to TRBJ2-2; D is undetermined. Germline CDR1 LNHDA, CDR2 SQIVND (reference sequence). Trimming cost V 2 bases and J 4 bases, with 17 bases left between them. CDR3 size: 17 residues. This CDR3 reads CASSISWRYRLTGELFF. DNA for the CDR3: TGTGCCAGTAGTATATCTTGGCGGTACCGTCTCACCGGGGAGCTGTTTTTT.

This clonotype came up many times. The J gene is TRBJ2-5, the V gene TRBV29-1; D assignment may be TRBD1 or TRBD2 (5 bases each). This CDR3 region has 14 residues. V dropped 4 bases and J dropped 5 bases, with 17 bases sitting between them. Germline-derived CDR1 and CDR2 are SQVTM and ANQGSEA. The CDR3 DNA reads TGCAGCGTTGTTCATGGGGGTTTGGCGGAGACCCAGTACTTC. Translated, it gives CSVVHGGLAETQYF.